What follows is one T cell receptor (beta chain) and its context. Its antigen remains unknown. The data were taken from a study of blood T cells in healthy people across ages. Healthy individuals of Caucasian origin from Russia, aged roughly 6 to 95, served as donors. The CDR3 covers 14 residues. CDR1 and CDR2 from the germline V gene are LGHNA and YNFKEQ. Deletions cut 0 bases from V and 5 bases from J, with 8 bases between. With a J-beta primer mix and a sample-barcoded 5' primer, a second PCR ran about 7 to 12 cycles. TCRdb reanalysed the 5' RACE reads using MiXCR and keeps one entry per CDR3 protein. The sample lists around 1,500,000 distinct CDR3 sequences, roughly 45% occurring once. Study-level points and caveats: Any conclusive comparison of naive versus antigen-experienced cells was prevented by using unsorted PBMCs. As naive T cell percentage varied, TCR beta diversity correlated strongly with it. A roughly linear age-dependent decrease characterized TCR beta diversity per million T cells.

Sequenced material: blood. This chain joins TRBV4-2 and TRBJ1-5; TRBD1 is a possible D gene (5 bases). The sequence was collected from a young woman in good health. In DNA form, the CDR3 reads TGTGCCAGCAGCCAAGAGAAAGGGGATCAGCCCCAGCATTTT. Translated, it gives CASSQEKGDQPQHF.